Following are 29 T cell receptor beta chains from one sample sequenced in a study of blood T cell repertoires in COVID-19. Sequencing was performed with immunoSEQ multiplex PCR; in TCRdb, only in-frame clones are kept and a portion is missing. The data show around 250,000 clones, roughly 85% seen once. The sample consisted of peripheral blood. These receptors were obtained from a man aged 55 to 69 who had recovered from COVID-19.

This clone was observed once. This chain joins TRBV5-1 and TRBJ2-1; D call uncertain. The CDR3 totals 16 residues. V was trimmed by 0 bases and J by 0 bases, leaving 10 bases between them. Germline CDR1 SGHRS, CDR2 YFSETQ. CDR3 residues: CASSLGSSSSYNEQFF. The DNA of the CDR3 is TGCGCCAGCAGCTTGGGTAGTTCAAGCTCCTACAATGAGCAGTTCTTC.

This clone was observed a handful of times. Other DNA sequences in this sample translate to the same CDR3. The V gene is TRBV30, the J gene TRBJ1-5, with 8 positions matching TRBD1. Germline assignment: CDR1 GTSNPN and CDR2 SVGIG (reference sequence). The V gene end was trimmed by 2 bases and the J gene end by 3 bases; junction bases not matched to a gene: 3. This CDR3 contains 14 residues. CDR3 amino acids: CAWSPGQANQPQHF. The CDR3 DNA sequence: TGTGCCTGGAGTCCGGGACAGGCCAATCAGCCCCAGCATTTT.

The chain is built from TRBV5-4 and TRBJ2-1, with D hard to call. This CDR3 is built from 15 residues. Germline assignment: CDR1 SGHNT and CDR2 YYREEE (reference sequence). Trimming removed 5 bases from V and 8 bases from J, with 20 bases in between. DNA for the CDR3: TGTGCCAGCAGAAAAGACCCAATAGCTGGCGATGAGCAGTTCTTC. Translated: CASRKDPIAGDEQFF.

V usage is TRBV27 and J usage is TRBJ2-4, with 8 bases lining up with TRBD1. Trimming cost V 6 bases and J 3 bases; bases outside gene matches: 10. Germline V gene sequence: CDR1 MNHEY, CDR2 SMNVEV (reference sequence). This CDR3 comprises 16 residues. The CDR3 nucleotides read TGTGCCAGCAGAAGAGGCCAGGGGGCGTACAAAAACATTCAGTACTTC. Translated: CASRRGQGAYKNIQYF.

This clone was seen once. V and J are TRBV2 and TRBJ1-5; D may be TRBD1 (5 bases). V dropped 1 base and J dropped 4 bases, with 11 bases sitting between them. The CDR3 covers 15 residues. Germline V gene data show CDR1 as SNHLY and CDR2 as FYNNEI. The CDR3 DNA reads TGTGCCAGCAGTGAAGGGGGGACTTCTAATCAGCCCCAGCATTTT. Its protein product is CASSEGGTSNQPQHF.

The J gene is TRBJ2-7, the V gene TRBV6-5; maybe TRBD2 (7 bases). The CDR3 length is 14 residues. CDR1 MNHEY and CDR2 SVGAGI come from the germline V gene. V lost 4 bases to trimming and J lost 0 bases, with 10 bases between them. This CDR3 reads CASSSRGGSYEQYF. CDR3 nucleotides: TGTGCCAGCAGTTCAAGGGGGGGCTCCTACGAGCAGTACTTC.

This chain connects TRBV6-6 to TRBJ1-5, with unresolved D. Trimming removed 6 bases at V and 1 base at J, with 10 bases between. The CDR3 sequence is 14 residues long. Per germline, CDR1 MNHNY and CDR2 SVGAGI (reference sequence). The CDR3 protein is CASRVWESNQPQHF. CDR3 coding DNA: TGTGCCAGCAGGGTTTGGGAGAGCAATCAGCCCCAGCATTTT.

The V and J genes are TRBV7-8 and TRBJ2-5; 12 positions agree with TRBD2. The germline V gene encodes CDR1 SGHVS and CDR2 FQNEAQ. CDR3 size: 16 residues. V gave up 7 bases and J gave up 5 bases; unmatched junction bases: 11. Here the CDR3 reads CASTVLAGGPMETQYF. The DNA for the CDR3 is TGTGCCAGCACTGTGCTAGCGGGGGGGCCAATGGAGACCCAGTACTTC.

V and J are TRBV2 and TRBJ2-3, with D tentatively TRBD1 (5 bases). Germline loops: CDR1 SNHLY, CDR2 FYNNEI. The CDR3 has 15 residues. V shed 1 base and J shed 4 bases, with 12 bases lying between them. CDR3 in DNA: TGTGCCAGCAGTGAAGGTCAGCAGGGCGCAGATACGCAGTATTTT. Translated: CASSEGQQGADTQYF.

The chain has TRBV2 and TRBJ1-1; 10 bases line up with TRBD1. CDR3 length: 14 residues. With 11 bases clipped from V and 5 bases from J, the junction kept 11 bases outside the gene matches. In germline, CDR1 is SNHLY, CDR2 FYNNEI. The CDR3 is CAGNAGTGATEAFF. DNA of the CDR3: TGTGCCGGGAACGCCGGGACAGGGGCAACTGAAGCTTTCTTT.

This chain connects TRBV5-1 to TRBJ2-5, with D uncertain. Looked up from germline, CDR1 is SGHRS and CDR2 is YFSETQ. The CDR3 has 12 residues. Trimming pared 0 bases from V and 5 bases from J, leaving 5 bases between. The CDR3 loop reads CASSLARETQYF. CDR3 in DNA: TGCGCCAGCAGCTTGGCTCGGGAGACCCAGTACTTC. Complete variable domain (other parts from reference TRBV5-1 and TRBJ2-5): KAGVTQTPRYLIKTRGQQVTLSCSPISGHRSVSWYQQTPGQGLQFLFEYFSETQRNKGNFPGRFSGRQFSNSRSEMNVSTLELGDSALYLCASSLARETQYFGPGTRLLVL.

The J gene is TRBJ2-5, the V gene TRBV5-1; D gene uncertain. Germline CDR1 reads SGHRS; CDR2 reads YFSETQ. V gave up 0 bases and J gave up 1 base, with 10 bases separating them. This CDR3 is built from 15 residues. The CDR3 coding sequence is TGCGCCAGCAGCTTGGGATCTGCGGTCCAAGAGACCCAGTACTTC. Protein: CASSLGSAVQETQYF.

V is TRBV5-6 and J is TRBJ2-1, with D possibly TRBD2 on 5 matching bases. CDR1 and CDR2 (germline): SGHDT, YYEEEE. CDR3 length equals 16 residues. The germline V and J ends were trimmed by 6 bases and 1 base, with 17 bases remaining between them. CDR3 bases: TGTGCCAGCACCTCGTTCCTAGCTGGGTCCTACAATGAGCAGTTCTTC. This translates into CASTSFLAGSYNEQFF.

This chain joins TRBV21-1 and TRBJ1-3; no DNA check was done on the table's D call, TRBD1. TRBV21-1 is a known pseudogene. This CDR3 spans 15 amino acids. Here the CDR3 DNA reads TGTGCCAGCAGGGGGGGACAGTTCTCTGGAAACACCATATATTTT. Translation gives CASRGGQFSGNTIYF.

CDR3 bases: TGTGCCACCAGCAGAGCAGGACAGTCCTACAATGAGCAGTTCTTC. Residues: CATSRAGQSYNEQFF. V usage is TRBV15 and J usage is TRBJ2-1; perhaps TRBD1 as D (6 bases). This CDR3 spans 15 amino acids. Deletions cut 1 base from V and 1 base from J, with 8 bases between. The germline V gene has CDR1 LNHNV and CDR2 YYDKDF (reference sequence).

In this sample, this clone turned up a few times. The rearrangement links TRBV27 to TRBJ1-2; D possibly corresponds to TRBD1 (5 bases). Germline V gene data show CDR1 as MNHEY and CDR2 as SMNVEV (reference sequence). The CDR3 length is 18 residues. V lost 5 bases and J 4 bases, leaving 26 bases between the germline ends. Written as DNA, the CDR3 is TGTGCCAGCAGTCCGCAAGCAGGGCTGGGTTTCGTAAGCTATGGCTACACCTTC. It specifies CASSPQAGLGFVSYGYTF.

This CDR3 is CASRPDFARGYGYTF. The CDR3 DNA is TGTGCCAGCAGGCCGGATTTCGCACGGGGCTATGGCTACACCTTC. This chain joins TRBV6-5 and TRBJ1-2; the D is unclear. The length of the CDR3 is 15 residues. The V gene lost 6 bases and the J gene lost 4 bases, with 18 bases spanning the gap. Germline lookup yields CDR1 MNHEY and CDR2 SVGAGI.

V and J are TRBV12-3 or TRBV12-4 and TRBJ1-1, with a possible D match to TRBD1 (5 bases). V shed 7 bases and J shed 6 bases, with 15 bases lying between them. This CDR3 has 13 amino acids. CDR3 region: CASTISRDSEAFF. The CDR3, as DNA: TGTGCCAGCACCATTTCAAGGGACTCTGAAGCTTTCTTT.

This chain connects TRBV20-1 to TRBJ2-3; 9 bases align to TRBD2. This CDR3 has 17 amino acids. After removal of 3 bases from V and 2 bases from J, the junction contained 12 bases not matched to a gene. Germline V gene lookup returns CDR1 DFQATT and CDR2 SNEGSKA (reference sequence). CDR3 nucleotides: TGCAGTGCTAGTGGTAGCGGGAGTGGCCCTTTCACAGATACGCAGTATTTT. As protein: CSASGSGSGPFTDTQYF.

The gene calls are TRBV7-8 and TRBJ2-3; possibly TRBD2 for D (7 bases). This CDR3 spans 17 amino acids. Germline loops: CDR1 SGHVS, CDR2 FQNEAQ. V lost 5 bases, J lost 1 base, and 19 bases lay in between. The CDR3 coding sequence is TGTGCCAGCAGCGTGGGGATTCGGGGGGCAGGCACAGATACGCAGTATTTT. Amino acid sequence: CASSVGIRGAGTDTQYF.

This chain joins TRBV2 and TRBJ1-2; 10 bases map to TRBD1. CDR3 size: 15 residues. V was pared by 5 bases and J by 2 bases, with 5 bases of the junction left unmatched. Germline V gene sequence: CDR1 SNHLY, CDR2 FYNNEI. The CDR3 is CASSSRTGGNYGYTF. In DNA form, the CDR3 reads TGTGCCAGCAGTTCTCGGACAGGGGGGAACTATGGCTACACCTTC.

The V and J genes are TRBV11-3 and TRBJ2-5; D is perhaps TRBD1 (6 bases). The CDR3 spans 17 residues. V shed 1 base and J shed 2 bases, with 17 bases lying between them. Germline V gene lookup returns CDR1 SGHNT and CDR2 YENEEA. As DNA, the CDR3 is TGTGCCAGCAGCTTAGTGTACAGGGAAAAGGAACAAGAGACCCAGTACTTC. Protein: CASSLVYREKEQETQYF.

V gene TRBV7-3 combines with J gene TRBJ2-5; no clear D. CDR1 is SGHTA, CDR2 FQGTGA, per germline. V shed 3 bases and J shed 5 bases, with 10 bases lying between them. This CDR3 comprises 13 residues. The DNA of the CDR3 is TGTGCCAGCAGCTTGGTCCCGCGGGAGACCCAGTACTTC. It encodes CASSLVPRETQYF. Combining the CDR3 with reference TRBV7-3 and TRBJ2-5 gives the whole variable domain GAGVSQTPSNKVTEKGKYVELRCDPISGHTALYWYRQSLGQGPEFLIYFQGTGAADDSGLPNDRFFAVRPEGSVSTLKIQRTERGDSAVYLCASSLVPRETQYFGPGTRLLVL.

This chain connects TRBV6-2 or TRBV6-3 to TRBJ2-7; 14 nucleotides align to TRBD2. The CDR3 sequence is 15 residues long. Germline CDR1 reads MNHEY; CDR2 reads SVGEGT. Losses at the gene ends were 2 bases for V and 6 bases for J; bases not matched to a gene: 3. The CDR3 is CASSYAGTSGGEQYF. The DNA for the CDR3 is TGTGCCAGCAGTTACGCCGGGACTAGCGGGGGCGAGCAGTACTTC.

This chain links TRBV11-2 with TRBJ2-7, with 12 bases identical to TRBD2. The V segment lost 4 bases and the J segment 2 bases; nucleotides outside the gene matches: 3. Germline CDR1 is SGHAT and CDR2 is FQNNGV. This CDR3 is built from 15 residues. CDR3 sequence reads: CASSSGLAGTYEQYF. In DNA, the CDR3 is TGTGCCAGCAGCTCTGGACTAGCGGGAACCTACGAGCAGTACTTC.

The chain uses TRBV6-5 and TRBJ1-4, with a tentative D call TRBD1 (5 bases). The germline V gene has CDR1 MNHEY and CDR2 SVGAGI. The V end lost 4 bases, the J end lost 0 bases, and 9 bases lay between the germline ends. This CDR3 has 15 amino acids. CDR3 in amino acids: CASSLTTATNEKLFF. The CDR3 coding sequence is TGTGCCAGCAGTTTAACGACAGCAACTAATGAAAAACTGTTTTTT.

V and J are TRBV2 and TRBJ1-4; perhaps TRBD1 as D (6 bases). Trimming stripped 5 bases from V and 6 bases from J, with 13 bases between. The CDR3 is 14 amino acids. Germline V gene sequence: CDR1 SNHLY, CDR2 FYNNEI. The CDR3 spells CASSLQGVHEKLFF. As DNA, the CDR3 is TGTGCCAGCAGTCTACAGGGAGTTCATGAAAAACTGTTTTTT.

This chain joins TRBV2 and TRBJ2-3, with TRBD2 as a possible D gene (6 bases). The CDR3 loop spans 17 amino acids. Looked up from germline, CDR1 is SNHLY and CDR2 is FYNNEI. Between the trimmed V and J ends, which lost 10 bases and 2 bases, there was a span of 25 bases. Here the CDR3 reads CATRETRHVRYTDTQYF. The CDR3 coding sequence is TGTGCCACCAGGGAGACTAGACACGTAAGATACACAGATACGCAGTATTTT.

The chain couples TRBV2 to TRBJ2-3, with 7 bases matching TRBD2. The CDR3 totals 13 residues. With 8 bases clipped from V and 4 bases from J, the junction kept 6 bases outside the gene matches. Germline CDR1 SNHLY, CDR2 FYNNEI. CDR3 in amino acids: CASCRGSADTQYF. The DNA for the CDR3 is TGTGCCAGCTGCCGCGGGAGCGCAGATACGCAGTATTTT. The full variable domain, its missing parts supplied by reference TRBV2 and TRBJ2-3, is EPEVTQTPSHQVTQMGQEVILRCVPISNHLYFYWYRQILGQKVEFLVSFYNNEISEKSEIFDDQFSVERPDGSNFTLKIRSTKLEDSAMYFCASCRGSADTQYFGPGTRLTVL.